This is a list of T cell receptor beta chains from one sample in a study of control samples from healthy donors and cancer patients. Repertoires were generated with immunoSEQ multiplex PCR, while TCRdb's copy carries only in-frame clones and drops some. In the table there are approximately 120,000 clones, 90% of which are singletons. Input material: blood. These receptors originate from a human donor in good health. The donor label of this sample is uncertain. The CDR3 runs from the conserved cysteine through the conserved F or W. Fields, in order: V gene, CDR3 protein.

>TRBV28
CASSLSRGSNQPQHF
>TRBV6-5
CASRSASNQPQHF
>TRBV19
CASSIWTGTGANVLTF
>TRBV28
CASSATGTGNEKLFF
>TRBV5-1
CASRGGSGGDQPQHF
>TRBV12-3/TRBV12-4
CASTGGGELFF
>TRBV6-1
CASSEQGVFGETQYF
>TRBV2
CASSAGGSPLHF
>TRBV27
CASSQGGTEAFF
>TRBV6-5
CASKARADSYEQYF
>TRBV4-2
CASSQVLQNNSPLHF
>TRBV28
CASSLGDRFNEQFF
>TRBV30
CAWSRVVTVSEQYF
>TRBV10-2
CASRKAVPSGANVLTF
>TRBV30
CAWMGQGIANTEAFF
>TRBV2
CASSNRDRYQPQHF
>TRBV27
CASSFGRGDGYTF
>TRBV5-6
CASSLQGASTF
>TRBV29-1
CSVAIRDPTLTDTQYF
>TRBV7-3
CASSLGNEQFF
>TRBV5-4
CASSRYATGTLLTF
>TRBV4-2
CASSLFRGTTYEQYF
>TRBV10-2
CASSEPRTQQTQYF
>TRBV10-3
CAISDRGYTF
>TRBV6-2/TRBV6-3
CASSYSHYGYTF
>TRBV3-1/TRBV3-2
CASSHRGGNTEAFF
>TRBV19
CASSISRGNQETQYF
>TRBV5-1
CASAQTGGSLEQYF
>TRBV18
CASSLDRQNTEAFF
>TRBV6-5
CASRGTAHTDTQYF
>TRBV6-2/TRBV6-3
CASSSEGSGANVLTF
>TRBV5-1
CASSLGGRTNEKLFF
>TRBV27
CASSARGGYNSPLHF
>TRBV27
CASSLSKGTYEQYF
>TRBV7-9
CASSDLGGHTEAFF
>TRBV4-3
CASSQRTRDTQYF
>TRBV24-1
CATSDLQTGLNEQFF
>TRBV29-1
CSTKTDRVGHHQETQYF
>TRBV9
CASSVRTGASETQYF
>TRBV23-1
CADPGAASTEAFF
>TRBV4-2
CASSKGQAAYEQYF
>TRBV5-8
CASSKWGLAGNRETQYF
>TRBV19
CASSFTNYQPQHF
>TRBV12-3/TRBV12-4
CASTLAGNTIYF
>TRBV9
CASSVGVSLGEAFF
>TRBV2
CASRSGTESNYGYTF
>TRBV6-5
CASRGTGIYGYTF
>TRBV6-6
CASRARSTHTDTQYF